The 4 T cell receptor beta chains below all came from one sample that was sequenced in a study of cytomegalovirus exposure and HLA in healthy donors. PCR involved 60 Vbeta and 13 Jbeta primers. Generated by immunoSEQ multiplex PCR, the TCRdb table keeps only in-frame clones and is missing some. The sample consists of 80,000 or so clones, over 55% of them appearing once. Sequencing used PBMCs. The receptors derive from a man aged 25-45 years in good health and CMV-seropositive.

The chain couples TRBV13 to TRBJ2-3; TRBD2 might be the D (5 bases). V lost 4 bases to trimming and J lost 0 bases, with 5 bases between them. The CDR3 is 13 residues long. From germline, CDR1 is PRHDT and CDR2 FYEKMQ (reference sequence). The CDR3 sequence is CASSSGSTDTQYF. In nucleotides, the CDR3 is TGTGCCAGCAGCTCGGGGAGCACAGATACGCAGTATTTT.

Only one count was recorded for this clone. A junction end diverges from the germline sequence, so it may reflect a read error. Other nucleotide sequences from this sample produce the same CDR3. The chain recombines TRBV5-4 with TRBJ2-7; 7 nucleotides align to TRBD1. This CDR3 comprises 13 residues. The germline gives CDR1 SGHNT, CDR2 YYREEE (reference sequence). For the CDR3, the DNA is TGCGCCAGCAGCTTAGGACAGGACTACGAGCAGTACTTC. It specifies CASSLGQDYEQYF.

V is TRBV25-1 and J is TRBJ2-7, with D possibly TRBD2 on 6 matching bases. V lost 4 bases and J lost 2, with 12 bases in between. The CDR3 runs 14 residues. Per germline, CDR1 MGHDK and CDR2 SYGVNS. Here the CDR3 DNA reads TGTGCCAGCAGTGTAGGGACTGCACCCTACGAGCAGTACTTC. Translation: CASSVGTAPYEQYF.

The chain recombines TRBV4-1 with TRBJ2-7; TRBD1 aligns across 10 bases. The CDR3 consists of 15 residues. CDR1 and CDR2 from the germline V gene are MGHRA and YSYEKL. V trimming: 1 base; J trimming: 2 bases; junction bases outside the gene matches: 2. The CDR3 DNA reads TGCGCCAGCAGCCAAGGACAGGGGGCTCCCTACGAGCAGTACTTC. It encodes CASSQGQGAPYEQYF.